The 5 T cell receptor beta chains reported below all come from one sample, sequenced in a study of response to subunit inactivated influenza vaccine. In TCRdb, the RT-PCR reads were re-called with MiXCR into one record per CDR3 protein. Of a few hundred thousand distinct CDR3 sequences listed, roughly 20% were seen once; the top ten hold about 9.4%. Sequencing used PBMCs from blood, obtained approximately 20 months after vaccination. These TCRs come from a man aged 50 to 69 who received an inactivated influenza vaccine.

The table lists this clonotype with a few counts. The chain joins TRBV5-1 to TRBJ2-1; 10 bases map to TRBD2. Trimming removed 1 base from V and 10 bases from J; junction bases left unmatched: 8. The germline V gene encodes CDR1 SGHRS and CDR2 YFSETQ. This CDR3 spans 15 amino acids. The CDR3 DNA sequence: TGCGCCAGCAGCTTGACCAGCGGGGGGGCTGGGGAGCAGTTCTTC. Translation: CASSLTSGGAGEQFF.

CDR3 residues: CASSQEAGRVHEQYF. The CDR3, as DNA: TGCGCCAGCAGCCAAGAAGCAGGGCGGGTCCACGAGCAGTACTTC. The V call is TRBV4-3, the J call TRBJ2-7; perhaps D is TRBD1 or TRBD2 (5 bases each). The CDR3 is 15 residues long. V was clipped by 0 bases and J by 5 bases, with 14 bases between them. Per the germline V gene, CDR1 is LGHNA and CDR2 is YSLEER.

The J gene is TRBJ2-3, the V gene TRBV7-2; D perhaps matches TRBD2 (6 bases). Germline V CDR1 and CDR2: SGHTA, FQGNSA. Trimming took 1 base from V and 6 from J, leaving 11 bases between them. The CDR3 totals 14 residues. In DNA form, the CDR3 reads TGTGCCAGCAGCTTAGGGGGGACTTCCGATACGCAGTATTTT. It codes for CASSLGGTSDTQYF.

This clonotype was picked up a small number of times. CDR3 sequence (DNA): TGCGCCAGCAGCCAAGTCCTCCGGACAGGGAGGGATGGCTACACCTTC. It codes for CASSQVLRTGRDGYTF. The chain uses TRBV4-3 and TRBJ1-2; 8 bases are shared with TRBD1. V dropped 1 base and J dropped 6; count of bases not matched to a gene: 10. Germline V gene lookup returns CDR1 LGHNA and CDR2 YSLEER. This CDR3 spans 16 amino acids.

This clonotype occurred many times. The V call is TRBV9, the J call TRBJ1-1, with 8 bases aligning to TRBD1. Losses at the gene ends were 4 bases for V and 3 bases for J; bases not matched to a gene: 8. Per germline, CDR1 SGDLS and CDR2 YYNGEE. The CDR3 contains 15 residues. DNA of the CDR3: TGTGCCAGCAGCCCAGGACAGGGATGGGACACTGAAGCTTTCTTT. Amino acid sequence: CASSPGQGWDTEAFF.